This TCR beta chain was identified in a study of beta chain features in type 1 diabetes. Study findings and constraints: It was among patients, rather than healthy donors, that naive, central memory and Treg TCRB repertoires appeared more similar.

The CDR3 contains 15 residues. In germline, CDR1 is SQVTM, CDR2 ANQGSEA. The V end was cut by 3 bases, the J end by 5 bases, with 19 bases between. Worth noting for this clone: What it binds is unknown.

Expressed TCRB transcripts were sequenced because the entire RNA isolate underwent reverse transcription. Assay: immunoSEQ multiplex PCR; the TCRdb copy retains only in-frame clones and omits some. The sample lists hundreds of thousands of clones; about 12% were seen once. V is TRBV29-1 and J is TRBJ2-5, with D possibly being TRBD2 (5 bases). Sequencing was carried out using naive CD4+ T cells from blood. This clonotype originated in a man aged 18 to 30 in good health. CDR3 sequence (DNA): TGCAGCGTTGACCAGAGGACTCCCCCCCGGGAGACCCAGTACTTC. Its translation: CSVDQRTPPRETQYF.